Presented here are 9 T cell receptor beta chains from one specimen sequenced in a study of cytomegalovirus exposure and HLA in healthy donors. PCR involved 60 Vbeta and 13 Jbeta primers. Assay: immunoSEQ multiplex PCR; the TCRdb copy retains only in-frame clones and omits some. Of around 130,000 clones detected, around 78% appear once; the ten largest clones hold roughly 1.8%. The sequenced sample was PBMCs. These receptors were obtained from a woman aged 45 to 65 in good health and CMV-seronegative.

This clone was counted between two and nine times. The chain recombines TRBV5-8 with TRBJ1-5; no clear D gene. Germline V gene lookup returns CDR1 SGHTS and CDR2 YDEGEE. This CDR3 region has 15 residues. V lost 2 bases and J 2 bases, leaving 11 bases between the germline ends. The CDR3 DNA reads as TGTGCCAGCAGCTTAAGATCCGGTCGCAATCAGCCCCAGCATTTT. Translating gives CASSLRSGRNQPQHF.

The chain combines TRBV19 with TRBJ2-1, with D possibly TRBD2 on 6 matching bases. From germline, CDR1 is LNHDA and CDR2 SQIVND (reference sequence). The CDR3 runs 12 residues. Trimming left V 8 bases short and J 6 bases short, with 11 bases between. This CDR3 is CASGTGGNEQFF. The CDR3, as DNA: TGTGCCAGTGGGACCGGGGGCAATGAGCAGTTCTTC. Using reference TRBV19 and TRBJ2-1 for the parts outside the CDR3, the full variable domain is DGGITQSPKYLFRKEGQNVTLSCEQNLNHDAMYWYRQDPGQGLRLIYYSQIVNDFQKGDIAEGYSVSREKKESFPLTVTSAQKNPTAFYLCASGTGGNEQFFGPGTRLTVL.

The chain uses TRBV6-5 and TRBJ1-1; D remains unclear. The ends were cut back, 0 bases at V and 7 bases at J, with 9 bases in the middle. The CDR3 is made up of 13 amino acids. CDR1 and CDR2 (germline): MNHEY, SVGAGI. The CDR3 here is CASSYSGGGEAFF. The CDR3 DNA sequence: TGTGCCAGCAGTTACTCGGGCGGAGGTGAAGCTTTCTTT.

The chain employs TRBV27 and TRBJ2-7, with unresolved D. Germline values: CDR1 MNHEY, CDR2 SMNVEV (reference sequence). There are 15 residues in the CDR3. The ends were cut back, 4 bases at V and 0 bases at J, with 13 bases in the middle. The CDR3 sequence is CASSSYSSVSYEQYF. The CDR3, as DNA: TGTGCCAGCAGTTCTTACTCCTCCGTCTCCTACGAGCAGTACTTC.

The chain links TRBV9 to TRBJ2-7; 13 bases agree with TRBD2. In germline, CDR1 is SGDLS, CDR2 YYNGEE. The V and J ends lost 4 bases and 5 bases, in that order; junction bases with no gene match: 12. The CDR3 is made up of 17 amino acids. The CDR3 DNA follows: TGTGCCAGCAGCCTCGGGACTAGCGGGAAAGGGATCCACGAGCAGTACTTC. Encoded protein: CASSLGTSGKGIHEQYF.

This clone was recorded a few times. This CDR3 reads CASSQQGTTEAFF. The CDR3 region has the DNA TGTGCCAGCAGTCAACAGGGGACCACTGAAGCTTTCTTT. This chain uses TRBV7-3 with TRBJ1-1, with 7 bases fitting TRBD1. Trimming took 6 bases from V and 4 from J; bases not matched to a gene: 5. This CDR3 spans 13 amino acids. The germline V gene encodes CDR1 SGHTA and CDR2 FQGTGA.

This clone was detected only a few times. V and J are TRBV5-4 and TRBJ1-1; 9 positions match TRBD1. The trim removed 4 bases at V and 3 bases at J, leaving 13 bases unmatched. Germline V lookup: CDR1 SGHNT, CDR2 YYREEE (reference sequence). The length of the CDR3 is 17 residues. CDR3 DNA sequence: TGTGCCAGCAGCCCAACAGGGGGCAGGTTGAGGTACACTGAAGCTTTCTTT. This encodes CASSPTGGRLRYTEAFF.

The J gene is TRBJ1-1, the V gene TRBV28; 8 nucleotides align to TRBD1. The CDR3 is 16 amino acids. The J segment lost 4 bases and the V segment lost 0 bases, leaving 7 bases of the junction unmatched. In germline, CDR1 is MDHEN, CDR2 SYDVKM. CDR3 in DNA: TGTGCCAGCAGTTTATGGGGAGACAGGGGACTCACTGAAGCTTTCTTT. Encoded protein: CASSLWGDRGLTEAFF.

The rearrangement links TRBV27 to TRBJ2-7; perhaps TRBD2 as D (5 bases). This CDR3 region has 17 residues. V lost 7 bases and J lost 2, with 24 bases in between. CDR1 MNHEY and CDR2 SMNVEV come from the germline V gene (reference sequence). The CDR3 DNA reads as TGTGCCAGCACCAATGAGGGAGCCCGATTTATACCCTACGAGCAGTACGTC. Protein product: CASTNEGARFIPYEQYV.